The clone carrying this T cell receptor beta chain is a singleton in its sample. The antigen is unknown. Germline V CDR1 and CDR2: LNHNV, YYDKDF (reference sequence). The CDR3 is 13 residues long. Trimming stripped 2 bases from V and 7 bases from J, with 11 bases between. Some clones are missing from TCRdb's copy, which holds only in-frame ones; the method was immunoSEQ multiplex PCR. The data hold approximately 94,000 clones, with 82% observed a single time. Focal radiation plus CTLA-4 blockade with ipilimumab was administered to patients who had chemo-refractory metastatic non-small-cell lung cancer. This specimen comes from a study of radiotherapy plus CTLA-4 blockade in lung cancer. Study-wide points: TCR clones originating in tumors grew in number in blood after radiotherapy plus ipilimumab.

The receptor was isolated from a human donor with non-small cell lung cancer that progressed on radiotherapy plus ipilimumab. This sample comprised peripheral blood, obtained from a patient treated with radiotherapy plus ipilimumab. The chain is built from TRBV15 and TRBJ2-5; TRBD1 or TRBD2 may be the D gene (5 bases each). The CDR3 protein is CATSRPGLGTQYF. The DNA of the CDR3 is TGTGCCACCAGCAGACCGGGGCTGGGGACCCAGTACTTC.